This TCR beta chain was identified during a study of T cell responses to AZD1222 COVID-19 vaccine. Overall study findings and caveats: There were vaccine-associated CD4 TCRs across spike, dominant at 160-218 and 743-854.

Worth noting for this clone: Its target is unknown.

This table comes from immunoSEQ multiplex PCR, and its TCRdb copy is limited to in-frame clones, with some not included. The sample has about 140,000 clones; approximately 92% are singletons. The germline V and J ends were trimmed by 1 base and 6 bases, with 15 bases remaining between them. CDR3 length: 15 amino acids. Looked up from germline, CDR1 is SGHKS and CDR2 is YYEKEE (reference sequence). J is TRBJ2-3 and V is TRBV5-5; D is ambiguous. This sequence originates from an adult in good health. The specimen comprised peripheral blood, sampled on day 0 of AZD1222 vaccination. The CDR3 region has the DNA TGTGCCAGCAGCTTGTTGGGTTATCGGAGTGATACGCAGTATTTT. The encoded protein is CASSLLGYRSDTQYF.